This entry describes one T cell receptor (beta chain). Its recognized antigen is unknown. Base-call qualities are not available, and no considerably larger clone is one nucleotide away. Collaborating institutions collected whole blood in K2EDTA tubes following their own protocols. For TCRbeta analysis, collaborators shipped samples as frozen whole blood, isolated PBMCs, or DNA extracted from either of those sample types. This sample is part of a study of blood T cell repertoires in COVID-19 (dated by TCRdb to the early 2020s). Some background on the complete study: Samples covering the acute and convalescent phases of COVID-19 were provided by collaborators in the United States, Italy and Spain. The material from the prospective study consisted of cDNA or gDNA derived from T cells, B-cell-depleted T cells, or PBMCs. The dataset comprised deeply sampled blood TCRbeta repertoires from subjects exposed to, actively infected with, or recovered from COVID-19. The repertoires were released in a freely available public database intended as a resource for research on the immune response to SARS-CoV-2. The samples were drawn from two sources: the first 160 participants of the ongoing ImmuneRACE study, and 1,000 to 1,500 subjects contributed by 6 global collaborators. Sample metadata almost always included a de-identified subject ID, COVID-19 status, age in years and sex. HLA class I and class II types, where available, came from metadata supplied by the sample provider rather than from assay-based typing. The investigation overall reported the following: How much clinical and demographic metadata was included differed by source and by participant, and the metadata was provided uncurated.

TCRbeta CDR3 regions were amplified from genomic DNA by means of the immunoSEQ Assay, a bias-controlled multiplex PCR. Under the source paper's analysis protocol: The number of nucleated cells in each sample was estimated from the amplification of reference gene primers within the assay. To quantify the absolute abundance of each unique TCRbeta CDR3 rearrangement, sequence reads were collapsed and filtered. For each sample, productive Simpson clonality was calculated as the square root of Simpson's diversity index across productive rearrangements. The clones in this table, taken by TCRdb from immuneACCESS, are in-frame only. Not every clone is retained; where verified, under half of the shortfall comes from an unresolved V gene, and the cause of the rest is unknown. V and J calls and clone size follow that table, whereas D and trimming were derived from the DNA. The sample yields over 70,000 clones; approximately 79% were counted once. Approximately 16% of the sample lies in the top ten.

Trimming removed 5 bases from V and 7 bases from J; the gene matches leave 9 bases unexplained. Taken from the germline V gene, the CDR1 and CDR2 loops are SGHNT and YENEEA. The CDR3 spans 14 residues, from the cysteine through the phenylalanine. Solely the CDR3 DNA is kept, with 42 bases framed from the first base. This chain joins TRBV11-3 to TRBJ2-7; TRBD1 matches 9 bases in the middle. Source material: peripheral blood. This TCR was recovered from a man between 65 and 85 years old with active or convalescent COVID-19. For the CDR3, the sequence is CASSIMGQGREQYF. The nucleotide sequence is TGTGCCAGCAGCATCATGGGACAGGGTAGGGAGCAGTACTTC.